This T cell receptor (beta chain) was sequenced in a study of cytomegalovirus exposure and HLA in healthy donors. Broader study findings: The likely explanation for a cluster of highly shared sequence variants was sequencing artifact. In a later analysis, most CMV-associated TCR beta chains appeared HLA-restricted.

Germline V gene lookup returns CDR1 SEHNR and CDR2 FQNEAQ (reference sequence). CDR3 size: 15 residues. V was pared by 5 bases and J by 2 bases, with 16 bases between. On this clone itself: Its antigen is not known.

In the PCR, 60 Vbeta and 13 Jbeta primers were used. TCRdb keeps only in-frame clones here, not all; method: immunoSEQ multiplex PCR. The repertoire holds tens of thousands of clones, with 65% to 75% as singletons. Sequenced: PBMCs. The rearrangement joins TRBV7-9 to TRBJ2-7; D gene ambiguous. This sequence originates from a young man in good health and CMV-seronegative. The chain's CDR3 is CASSPRFGTAYEQYF. The CDR3 coding sequence is TGTGCCAGCAGCCCTAGGTTCGGCACCGCCTACGAGCAGTACTTC. The full variable domain, in which reference TRBV7-9 and TRBJ2-7 provide the parts outside the CDR3, is DTGVSQNPRHKITKRGQNVTFRCDPISEHNRLYWYRQTLGQGPEFLTYFQNEAQLEKSRLLSDRFSAERPKGSFSTLEIQRTEQGDSAMYLCASSPRFGTAYEQYFGPGTRLTVT.